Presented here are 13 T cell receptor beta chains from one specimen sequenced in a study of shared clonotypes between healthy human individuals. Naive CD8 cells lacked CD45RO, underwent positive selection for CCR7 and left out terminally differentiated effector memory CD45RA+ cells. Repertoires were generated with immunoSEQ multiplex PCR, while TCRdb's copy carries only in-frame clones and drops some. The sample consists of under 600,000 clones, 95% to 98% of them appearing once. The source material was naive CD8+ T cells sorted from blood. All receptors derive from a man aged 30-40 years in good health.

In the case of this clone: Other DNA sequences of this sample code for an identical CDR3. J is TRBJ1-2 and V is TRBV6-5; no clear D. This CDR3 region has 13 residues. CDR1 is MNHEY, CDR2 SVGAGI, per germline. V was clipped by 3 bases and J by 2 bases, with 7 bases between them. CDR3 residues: CASSYGENYGYTF. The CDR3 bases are TGTGCCAGCAGTTATGGGGAAAACTATGGCTACACCTTC.

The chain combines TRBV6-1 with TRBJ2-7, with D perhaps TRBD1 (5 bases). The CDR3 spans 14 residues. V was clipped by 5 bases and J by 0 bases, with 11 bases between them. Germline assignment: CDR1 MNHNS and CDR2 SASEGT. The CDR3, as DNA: TGTGCCAGCAGTCCGAGACAGAGCTCCTACGAGCAGTACTTC. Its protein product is CASSPRQSSYEQYF.

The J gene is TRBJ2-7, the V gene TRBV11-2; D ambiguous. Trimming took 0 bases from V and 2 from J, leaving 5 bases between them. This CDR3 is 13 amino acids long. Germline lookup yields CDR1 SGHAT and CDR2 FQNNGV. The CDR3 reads CASSLEGTYEQYF. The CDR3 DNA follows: TGTGCCAGCAGCTTAGAGGGAACCTACGAGCAGTACTTC.

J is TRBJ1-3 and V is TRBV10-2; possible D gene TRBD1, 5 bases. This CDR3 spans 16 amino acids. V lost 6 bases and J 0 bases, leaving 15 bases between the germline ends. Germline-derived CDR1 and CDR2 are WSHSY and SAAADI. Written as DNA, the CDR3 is TGCGCCAGCAGGAATCCCCTGGGGGGCTCTGGAAACACCATATATTTT. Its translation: CASRNPLGGSGNTIYF.

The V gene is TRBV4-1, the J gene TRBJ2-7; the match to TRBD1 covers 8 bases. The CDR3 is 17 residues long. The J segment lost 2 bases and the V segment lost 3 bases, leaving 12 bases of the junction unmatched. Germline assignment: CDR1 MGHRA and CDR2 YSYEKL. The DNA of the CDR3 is TGCGCCAGCAGCCAGGGAAATACAGGGGGAAGAACCTACGAGCAGTACTTC. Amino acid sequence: CASSQGNTGGRTYEQYF.

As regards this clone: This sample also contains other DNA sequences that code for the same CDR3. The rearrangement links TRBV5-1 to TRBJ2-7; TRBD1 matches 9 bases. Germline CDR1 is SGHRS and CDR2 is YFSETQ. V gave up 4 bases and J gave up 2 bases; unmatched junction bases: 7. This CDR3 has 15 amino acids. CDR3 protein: CASSLGTGRTYEQYF. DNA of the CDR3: TGCGCCAGCAGCCTAGGGACAGGGAGAACCTACGAGCAGTACTTC.

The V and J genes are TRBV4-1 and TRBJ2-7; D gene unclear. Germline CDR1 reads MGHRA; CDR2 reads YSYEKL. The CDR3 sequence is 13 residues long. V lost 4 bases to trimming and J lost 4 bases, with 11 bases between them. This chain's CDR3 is CASSLTVPYEQYF. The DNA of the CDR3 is TGCGCCAGCAGCCTGACCGTGCCTTACGAGCAGTACTTC.

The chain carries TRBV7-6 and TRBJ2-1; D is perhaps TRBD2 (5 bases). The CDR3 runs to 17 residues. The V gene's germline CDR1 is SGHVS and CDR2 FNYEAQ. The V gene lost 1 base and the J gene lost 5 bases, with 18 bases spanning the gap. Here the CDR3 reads CASSLEAERDGNNEQFF. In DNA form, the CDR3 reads TGTGCCAGCAGCTTAGAGGCAGAGAGGGATGGGAACAATGAGCAGTTCTTC.

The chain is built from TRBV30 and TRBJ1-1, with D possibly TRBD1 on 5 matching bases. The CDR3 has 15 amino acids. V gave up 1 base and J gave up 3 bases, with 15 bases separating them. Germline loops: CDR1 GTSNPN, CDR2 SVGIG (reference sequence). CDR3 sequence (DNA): TGTGCCTGGAGTGACAGGTTAGGGTCGGACACTGAAGCTTTCTTT. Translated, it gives CAWSDRLGSDTEAFF. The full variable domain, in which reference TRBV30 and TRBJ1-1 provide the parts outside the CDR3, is SQTIHQWPATLVQPVGSPLSLECTVEGTSNPNLYWYRQAAGRGLQLLFYSVGIGQISSEVPQNLSASRPQDRQFILSSKKLLLSDSGFYLCAWSDRLGSDTEAFFGQGTRLTVV.

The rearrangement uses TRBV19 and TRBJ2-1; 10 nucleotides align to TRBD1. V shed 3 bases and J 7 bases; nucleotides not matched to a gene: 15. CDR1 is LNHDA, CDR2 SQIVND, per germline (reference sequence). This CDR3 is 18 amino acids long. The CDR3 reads CASSMITSGTGVRNEQFF. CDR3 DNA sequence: TGTGCCAGTAGTATGATTACCTCCGGGACAGGGGTTAGGAATGAGCAGTTCTTC.

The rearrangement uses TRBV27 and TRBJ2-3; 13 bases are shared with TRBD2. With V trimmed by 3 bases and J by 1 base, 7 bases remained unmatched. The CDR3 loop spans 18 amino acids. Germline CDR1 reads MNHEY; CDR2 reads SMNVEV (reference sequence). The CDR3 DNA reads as TGTGCCAGCAGTTTTACTAGCGGGAGGGCCCTCGGCACAGATACGCAGTATTTT. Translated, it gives CASSFTSGRALGTDTQYF.

The CDR3 here is CASSFFDRRPGEGAFF. In DNA, the CDR3 is TGTGCCAGCAGCTTTTTCGACAGAAGGCCCGGGGAGGGAGCTTTCTTT. The chain has TRBV7-9 and TRBJ1-1, with D maybe TRBD1 (5 bases). The CDR3 is 16 amino acids. Germline CDR1 SEHNR, CDR2 FQNEAQ (reference sequence). The ends were cut back, 3 bases at V and 10 bases at J, with 24 bases in the middle.

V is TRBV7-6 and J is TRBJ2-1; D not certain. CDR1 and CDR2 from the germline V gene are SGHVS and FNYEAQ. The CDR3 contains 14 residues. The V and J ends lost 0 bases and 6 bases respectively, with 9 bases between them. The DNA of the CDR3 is TGTGCCAGCAGCTTAGCGGGCGGAGTCAATGAGCAGTTCTTC. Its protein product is CASSLAGGVNEQFF.